Below, one T cell receptor (beta chain) is given with its context. These data originate in a study of blood T cell repertoires in COVID-19. This CDR3 comprises 15 residues. Trimming stripped 0 bases from V and 7 bases from J, with 16 bases between. Germline assignment: CDR1 SGHTA and CDR2 FQGNSA. TCRdb's table, derived via immunoSEQ multiplex PCR, lists solely in-frame clones and lacks some. The repertoire includes more than 60,000 clones, around 80% of them detected once, and about 9.4% sits in the top ten. This TCR was sampled from a man aged 60-69 years with acute or convalescent COVID-19. The gene calls are TRBV7-2 and TRBJ2-7; weak D call: TRBD2 (6 bases). The specimen was peripheral blood. CDR3: CASSLARGGTLEQYF. The CDR3 DNA is TGTGCCAGCAGCTTAGCTCGTGGCGGGACCTTAGAGCAGTACTTC.